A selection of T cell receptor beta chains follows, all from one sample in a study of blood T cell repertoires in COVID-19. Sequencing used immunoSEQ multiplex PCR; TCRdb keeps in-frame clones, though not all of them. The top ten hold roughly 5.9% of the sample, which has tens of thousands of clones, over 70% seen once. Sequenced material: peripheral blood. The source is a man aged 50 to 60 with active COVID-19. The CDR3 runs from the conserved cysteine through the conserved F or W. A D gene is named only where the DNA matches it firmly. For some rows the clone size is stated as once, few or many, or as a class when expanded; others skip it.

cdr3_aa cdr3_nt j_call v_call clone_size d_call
CASSPTGTTFSGNTIYF TGTGCCAGCTCACCAACCGGGACAACTTTCTCTGGAAACACCATATATTTT TRBJ1-3 TRBV18 - -
CASSATSGGSGFF TGTGCCAGCAGCGCGACTAGCGGGGGGTCTGGGTTCTTC TRBJ2-1 TRBV11-2 - TRBD2
CASSPQQGSYEQYF TGCGCCAGCAGCCCCCAACAGGGTTCCTACGAGCAGTACTTC TRBJ2-7 TRBV4-3 - -
CATSTGRGAGYEQYF TGTGCCACCAGCACCGGTCGGGGGGCGGGTTACGAGCAGTACTTC TRBJ2-7 TRBV15 - -
CASSPGQNYEQYF TGTGCCAGTTCTCCGGGACAGAACTACGAGCAGTACTTC TRBJ2-7 TRBV19 - TRBD1
CASSQEVSSGRADSRNEQFF TGCGCCAGCAGCCAAGAGGTGTCTAGCGGGAGGGCCGATAGCCGCAATGAGCAGTTCTTC TRBJ2-1 TRBV4-3 - TRBD2
CASESGGELFF TGTGCCAGCGAGAGTGGCGGGGAGCTGTTTTTT TRBJ2-2 TRBV12-3/TRBV12-4 few -
CASSNPSGVSTDTQYF TGTGCCAGCAGCAATCCTAGCGGGGTTAGCACAGATACGCAGTATTTT TRBJ2-3 TRBV5-6 once TRBD2
CASRNAGGLTGELFF TGTGCCAGCAGGAACGCGGGGGGACTCACCGGGGAGCTGTTTTTT TRBJ2-2 TRBV2 - TRBD2
CASSQRLVGIYEQYF TGTGCCAGCAGCCAAAGGCTAGTGGGTATATACGAGCAGTACTTC TRBJ2-7 TRBV3-1/TRBV3-2 - -
CASSLGRTGRTTEAFF TGTGCCAGCAGCCTCGGGAGGACAGGGAGAACCACTGAAGCTTTCTTT TRBJ1-1 TRBV6-2/TRBV6-3 - TRBD1
CASSRGAGNQPQHF TGCGCCAGCAGCCGGGGCGCGGGCAATCAGCCCCAGCATTTT TRBJ1-5 TRBV4-1 - -
CASSPLSGEKLFF TGTGCCAGCAGCCCTCTCAGCGGTGAAAAACTGTTTTTT TRBJ1-4 TRBV5-6 - -
CASSAQGYTDTQYF TGTGCCAGCAGCGCACAGGGGTACACAGATACGCAGTATTTT TRBJ2-3 TRBV9 - TRBD1
CASSYQGRFTGELFF TGTGCCAGCAGTTACCAGGGAAGATTCACCGGGGAGCTGTTTTTT TRBJ2-2 TRBV6-5 - -